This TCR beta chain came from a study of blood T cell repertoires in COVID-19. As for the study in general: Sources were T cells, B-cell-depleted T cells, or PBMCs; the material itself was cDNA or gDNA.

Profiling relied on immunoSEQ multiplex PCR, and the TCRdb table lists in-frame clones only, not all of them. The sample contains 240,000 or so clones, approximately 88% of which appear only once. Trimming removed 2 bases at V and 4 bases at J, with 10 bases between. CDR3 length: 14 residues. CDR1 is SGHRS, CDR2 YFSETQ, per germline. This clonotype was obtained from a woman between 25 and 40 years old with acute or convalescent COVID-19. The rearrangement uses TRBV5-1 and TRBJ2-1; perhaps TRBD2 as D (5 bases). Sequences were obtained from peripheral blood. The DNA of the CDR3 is TGCGCCAGCAGCTTTGATAGCGAGTACAATGAGCAGTTCTTC. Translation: CASSFDSEYNEQFF. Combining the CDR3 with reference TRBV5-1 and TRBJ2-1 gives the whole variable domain KAGVTQTPRYLIKTRGQQVTLSCSPISGHRSVSWYQQTPGQGLQFLFEYFSETQRNKGNFPGRFSGRQFSNSRSEMNVSTLELGDSALYLCASSFDSEYNEQFFGPGTRLTVL.